Each of the 13 T cell receptor beta chains below was sequenced from the same sample in a study of cytomegalovirus exposure and HLA in healthy donors. In the PCR, 60 Vbeta and 13 Jbeta primers were used. TCRdb's table, derived via immunoSEQ multiplex PCR, lists solely in-frame clones and lacks some. The data show approximately 90,000 clones, about 70% seen once. Material: PBMCs. These receptors originate from a man aged 35 to 55 in good health and CMV-seronegative.

The chain carries TRBV5-6 and TRBJ2-1; 11 nucleotides match TRBD1. The V and J ends lost 0 bases and 5 bases, in that order; junction bases with no gene match: 7. CDR1 SGHDT and CDR2 YYEEEE come from the germline V gene. The CDR3 has 17 residues. CDR3 sequence (DNA): TGTGCCAGCAGCTTGGTGGGGGACAGGGGGAGTAACAATGAGCAGTTCTTC. It is translated as CASSLVGDRGSNNEQFF.

The chain employs TRBV4-1 and TRBJ1-1, with D maybe TRBD1 (5 bases). The V and J ends lost 0 bases and 1 base respectively, with 24 bases between them. Germline V lookup: CDR1 MGHRA, CDR2 YSYEKL. The CDR3 runs 20 residues. CDR3 sequence: CASSQDRGGRTFGQNTEAFF. The CDR3 nucleotides read TGCGCCAGCAGCCAAGATAGGGGAGGTAGGACCTTTGGGCAGAACACTGAAGCTTTCTTT.

The chain links TRBV15 to TRBJ1-5; 12 nucleotides line up with TRBD1. The J segment lost 7 bases and the V segment lost 1 base, leaving 5 bases of the junction unmatched. Germline-derived CDR1 and CDR2 are LNHNV and YYDKDF (reference sequence). The CDR3 totals 16 residues. The CDR3: CATSRVGTGGVQPQHF. In nucleotides, the CDR3 is TGTGCCACCAGCAGAGTCGGGACAGGGGGCGTCCAGCCCCAGCATTTT.

The table lists this clone with a few counts. V and J are TRBV5-6 and TRBJ2-7; 8 positions agree with TRBD1. The J segment lost 5 bases and the V segment lost 0 bases, leaving 4 bases of the junction unmatched. Germline V gene lookup returns CDR1 SGHDT and CDR2 YYEEEE. CDR3 length: 14 residues. The DNA of the CDR3 is TGTGCCAGCAGCTTGGGACAGGGGTTCCACGAGCAGTACTTC. It is translated as CASSLGQGFHEQYF. Looking up the rest from reference TRBV5-6 and TRBJ2-7 gives the full variable domain: DAGVTQSPTHLIKTRGQQVTLRCSPKSGHDTVSWYQQALGQGPQFIFQYYEEEERQRGNFPDRFSGHQFPNYSSELNVNALLLGDSALYLCASSLGQGFHEQYFGPGTRLTVT.

The gene calls are TRBV7-9 and TRBJ2-3; D is unclear. Germline assignment: CDR1 SEHNR and CDR2 FQNEAQ (reference sequence). V was trimmed by 4 bases and J by 2 bases, leaving 10 bases between them. The CDR3 runs to 14 residues. CDR3 coding DNA: TGTGCCAGCAGCTCAGAGACACCCACAGATACGCAGTATTTT. Amino acid sequence: CASSSETPTDTQYF. The full variable domain, its missing parts supplied by reference TRBV7-9 and TRBJ2-3, is DTGVSQNPRHKITKRGQNVTFRCDPISEHNRLYWYRQTLGQGPEFLTYFQNEAQLEKSRLLSDRFSAERPKGSFSTLEIQRTEQGDSAMYLCASSSETPTDTQYFGPGTRLTVL.

This clone was seen a few times. The genes are TRBV19 and TRBJ1-5; 8 nucleotides line up with TRBD1. The CDR3 has 15 amino acids. V dropped 3 bases and J dropped 5; count of bases not matched to a gene: 6. Germline-derived CDR1 and CDR2 are LNHDA and SQIVND (reference sequence). The CDR3 nucleotides are TGTGCCAGTAGTATCGGAACAGGGGGGTATCAGCCCCAGCATTTT. The encoded protein is CASSIGTGGYQPQHF.

V usage is TRBV21-1 and J usage is TRBJ2-1; the DNA was not compared with TRBD2, the D call given in the table. TRBV21-1 is a pseudogene locus. This CDR3 comprises 16 residues. The CDR3 nucleotides read TGTGCCAGCAGCAAAGATTCGAGCGGGCGATACAATGAGCAGTTCTTC. Its protein is CASSKDSSGRYNEQFF.

This rearrangement joins TRBV4-3 to TRBJ2-7; D perhaps matches TRBD1 (6 bases). V was trimmed by 0 bases and J by 3 bases, leaving 12 bases between them. This CDR3 region has 15 residues. CDR1 LGHNA and CDR2 YSLEER come from the germline V gene. This CDR3 reads CASSQDADSLYEQYF. CDR3 DNA: TGCGCCAGCAGCCAAGACGCGGACAGCCTCTACGAGCAGTACTTC.

This chain connects TRBV28 to TRBJ2-1, with 9 nucleotides matching TRBD2. From germline, CDR1 is MDHEN and CDR2 SYDVKM. The CDR3 runs 15 residues. V dropped 6 bases and J dropped 3; count of bases not matched to a gene: 6. CDR3: CASSRSGGRYNEQFF. The CDR3, as DNA: TGTGCCAGCAGCCGGAGCGGGGGGCGCTACAATGAGCAGTTCTTC.

This chain links TRBV18 with TRBJ1-3; D gene ambiguous. V was cut by 3 bases and J by 0 bases, with 12 bases left in between. CDR1 KGHSH and CDR2 LQKENI come from the germline V gene. This CDR3 has 16 residues. The CDR3 loop is CASSPNTPSSGNTIYF. The CDR3 DNA is TGTGCCAGCTCACCGAACACCCCTAGCTCTGGAAACACCATATATTTT.

V is TRBV7-9 and J is TRBJ2-5; TRBD2 is a possible D gene (7 bases). The CDR3 runs 17 residues. Germline loops: CDR1 SEHNR, CDR2 FQNEAQ (reference sequence). The V gene lost 3 bases and the J gene lost 1 base, with 18 bases spanning the gap. For the CDR3, the DNA is TGTGCCAGCAGCTTGGGGGGGCTCACGGCACGCCAAGAGACCCAGTACTTC. It translates to CASSLGGLTARQETQYF.

This chain connects TRBV6-5 to TRBJ2-5; 11 nucleotides align to TRBD2. With 5 bases clipped from V and 2 bases from J, the junction kept 1 base outside the gene matches. The CDR3 is 14 residues long. Germline lookup yields CDR1 MNHEY and CDR2 SVGAGI. The chain's CDR3 is CASSLAGGQETQYF. The CDR3 DNA reads as TGTGCCAGCAGTCTAGCGGGGGGACAAGAGACCCAGTACTTC.

V gene TRBV2 combines with J gene TRBJ2-2, with D perhaps TRBD2 (6 bases). This CDR3 spans 15 amino acids. The V end was cut by 10 bases, the J end by 3 bases, with 18 bases between. Germline V gives CDR1 SNHLY, CDR2 FYNNEI. CDR3 protein: CATINPGAHTGELFF. CDR3 nucleotide sequence: TGTGCCACCATTAACCCGGGAGCCCACACCGGGGAGCTGTTTTTT.